This entry features one T cell receptor beta chain sequence. Its antigen remains undetermined. The sample holds no much larger clone one base away, and base qualities are not on file. The data stem from a study of T-cell memory formation after mild COVID-19 (dated by TCRdb to about 2021). For context, the study as a whole: TCR sequence clusters from the two donors were largely donor specific. In a couple of donors, T-cell clones that expanded and contracted after mild COVID-19 were tracked by sequencing TCRalpha and TCRbeta repertoires over time. Two young, previously healthy adult volunteers made up the cohort, one male and one female.

The CDR1 and CDR2 encoded by the germline V gene (reference sequence) are MNHEY and SMNVEV. The CDR3 runs 14 residues from the cysteine to the phenylalanine. This entry keeps only the CDR3 DNA: 42 bases, framed from base 1. V loses 2 bases of germline sequence and J loses 2 bases, and the interval between the two ends is 10 bases. PBMCs were isolated by Ficoll-Paque density gradient centrifugation. These reads were obtained on an Illumina NovaSeq 6000. TCRalpha and TCRbeta cDNA libraries were built by 5'RACE with constant-segment primers, adding sample barcodes and unique molecular identifiers. Trizol reagent was used to extract RNA from every sample. Library amplification was performed in two PCR steps, and a second sample barcode and Illumina TruSeq adapters were introduced in the second step. The libraries were sequenced on an Illumina NovaSeq using 2 x 150 bp paired-end reads. In the authors' own workflow: Reads were demultiplexed and collapsed into UMI-guided consensus sequences with migec v1.2.7. Using mixcr v2.1.11, UMI consensuses were aligned to TRA and TRB V and J templates and then assembled into clonotypes. A clonotype was counted as expanded or contracted only if both edgeR and NoisET called the change significant, with noise models trained on biological replicates. For edgeR calls, a false discovery rate-adjusted p below 0.01 and a log2 fold-change threshold of 1 were applied. As an exploratory analysis of dynamics, PCA with hierarchical clustering was applied to max-normalized trajectories of the 1000 most abundant clonotypes. Separately sequenced CD4+ and CD8+ repertoires were used to assign the CD4 or CD8 phenotype of responding clones. In-frame beta chains were kept once TCRdb had trimmed the public reads at Q25 with fastp and called clones with MiXCR. Every CDR3 protein is listed once, alongside the most common genes and DNA of its rows. The V and J calls follow TCRdb's processing rather than the paper's. The sample contains 190,000 or so distinct CDR3 sequences, 20% to 25% of them found a single time. Around 23% of the sample belongs to the ten largest clones.

Here is what the overall study found, with its caveats: Some responding clones were found in pre-infection memory, which suggests that pre-existing cross-reactive memory T cells took part in the SARS-CoV-2 response. The study covered only a couple of mild cases, and larger cohorts including severe cases with pre-infection samples were considered necessary. From day 15 to 85, contracting clones showed balanced CD4/CD8 phenotypes, whereas a second wave of clones that expanded from day 15 to 37 leaned towards CD4+. Contracting CD4+ clones were found mainly in CM and EM memory subsets, while CD8+ clones were enriched in EMRA. SARS-CoV-2 specificity of the second-wave clones peaking on day 37 was not confirmed.

The chain was built from TRBV27 and TRBJ2-7; a tentative D call is TRBD1 (5 bases match). This receptor was taken from an adult woman who had mild COVID-19 (a few samples of this study predate the infection). The sample titles of this study are shuffled in the database, so cell type and time point are left out; the donor was told from shared clones. Sequenced: PBMCs or a T cell subset sorted from them (not recorded which). The CDR3 has the sequence CASSLKGFAYEQYF. The nucleotide sequence is TGTGCCAGCAGTTTAAAGGGGTTTGCCTACGAGCAGTACTTC.